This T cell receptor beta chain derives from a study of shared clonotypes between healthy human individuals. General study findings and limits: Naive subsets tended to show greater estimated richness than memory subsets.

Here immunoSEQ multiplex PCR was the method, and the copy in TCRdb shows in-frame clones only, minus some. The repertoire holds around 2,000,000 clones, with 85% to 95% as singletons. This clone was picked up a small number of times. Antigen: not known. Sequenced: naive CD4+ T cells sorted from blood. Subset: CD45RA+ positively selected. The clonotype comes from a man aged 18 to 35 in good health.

Here the CDR3 reads CAISETHLSVYEQYF. CDR3 bases: TGTGCCATCAGTGAGACGCACCTATCTGTCTACGAGCAGTACTTC. The genes are TRBV10-3 and TRBJ2-7; D remains unclear. V was cut by 2 bases and J by 3 bases, with 14 bases left in between. Germline lookup yields CDR1 ENHRY and CDR2 SYGVKD. This CDR3 spans 15 amino acids.